Listed below are T cell receptor beta chains from one sample, sequenced in a study of T cells expressing NK-cell markers. TCRdb derives one entry per CDR3 protein from the 5' RACE reads, leaving out DNA. Its listing shows a few hundred thousand distinct CDR3 sequences. Sequenced input: blood T cells: a sorted CD56 or NKG2C T cell subset, CD4+ or CD8+ T cells, or bulk PBMC T cells (not recorded which). These receptors came from a man aged 18-70 years in good health. Both conserved end residues are part of each CDR3. Each record gives: J gene, V gene, CDR3 protein.

J gene: TRBJ2-2; V gene: TRBV7-2; CDR3 protein: CASSFSTIRSSTGELFF
J gene: TRBJ2-3; V gene: TRBV7-9; CDR3 protein: CASSLNSDTQYF
J gene: TRBJ2-7; V gene: TRBV20-1; CDR3 protein: CSAIRGGVIEQYF
J gene: TRBJ1-1; V gene: TRBV2; CDR3 protein: CASSEQGGMRTEAFF
J gene: TRBJ2-3; V gene: TRBV12-3/TRBV12-4; CDR3 protein: CASSQGRTTTDTQYF
J gene: TRBJ2-6; V gene: TRBV11-3; CDR3 protein: CASSLVGQTGANVLTF
J gene: TRBJ2-1; V gene: TRBV20-1; CDR3 protein: CSARDLSRLGGNEQFF
J gene: TRBJ2-7; V gene: TRBV3-1; CDR3 protein: CASSQGAAPHFREQYF
J gene: TRBJ2-7; V gene: TRBV20-1; CDR3 protein: CSYSGGPEQYF
J gene: TRBJ2-2; V gene: TRBV2; CDR3 protein: CASELTNTGELFF
J gene: TRBJ2-7; V gene: TRBV5-1; CDR3 protein: CASSFGGSIYEQYF
J gene: TRBJ1-5; V gene: TRBV20-1; CDR3 protein: CSAKDTPNQPQHF
J gene: TRBJ2-5; V gene: TRBV10-3; CDR3 protein: CAISERLADETQYF
J gene: TRBJ1-2; V gene: TRBV30; CDR3 protein: CASLLQGGYGYTF
J gene: TRBJ2-3; V gene: TRBV7-8; CDR3 protein: CASRDRVYVTDTQYF
J gene: TRBJ1-1; V gene: TRBV5-4; CDR3 protein: CASSDGGRTEAFF
J gene: TRBJ2-1; V gene: TRBV6-4; CDR3 protein: CASSLSGLGDEQFF
J gene: TRBJ1-2; V gene: TRBV27; CDR3 protein: CASRKNGQPLYGYTF
J gene: TRBJ1-2; V gene: TRBV7-9; CDR3 protein: CASSSIYSGQGNYGYTF
J gene: TRBJ1-4; V gene: TRBV7-3; CDR3 protein: CASSLTGGFGEKLFF
J gene: TRBJ2-4; V gene: TRBV7-3; CDR3 protein: CASSFDSKNIQYF
J gene: TRBJ1-5; V gene: TRBV12-3/TRBV12-4; CDR3 protein: CASSLDIDTRNQPQHF
J gene: TRBJ2-7; V gene: TRBV20-1; CDR3 protein: CSARSGTACRYEQYF
J gene: TRBJ1-2; V gene: TRBV5-1; CDR3 protein: CARTGAANYGYTF
J gene: TRBJ1-5; V gene: TRBV20-1; CDR3 protein: CSARSGTDLGNQPQHF
J gene: TRBJ1-3; V gene: TRBV6-5; CDR3 protein: CASSYSRYSSGNTIYF
J gene: TRBJ1-5; V gene: TRBV15; CDR3 protein: CATSFSARGVWGNQPQHF
J gene: TRBJ2-1; V gene: TRBV5-4; CDR3 protein: CASRGWGARNYYNEQFF